The 9 T cell receptor beta chains presented below share a single source sample, sequenced in a study of T cell changes during pregnancy in multiple sclerosis. TCRdb keeps only in-frame clones here, not all; method: immunoSEQ multiplex PCR. In the table there are 40,000 to 50,000 clones, 90% of which are singletons. The source was CD8+ T cells from peripheral blood mononuclear cells, collected in the first trimester of pregnancy. These receptors were taken from a female donor with multiple sclerosis, enrolled in a pregnancy study.

V gene TRBV19 combines with J gene TRBJ2-7, with a weak D call TRBD2 (7 bases). Trimming removed 8 bases from V and 1 base from J, with 21 bases in between. Looked up from germline, CDR1 is LNHDA and CDR2 is SQIVND (reference sequence). The CDR3 spans 16 residues. CDR3 in DNA: TGTGCCAGTCGCGCCGTTGGGGGGGGCTCTTCCTACGAGCAGTACTTC. This gives the protein CASRAVGGGSSYEQYF.

The chain uses TRBV19 and TRBJ1-5; no clear D gene. Germline CDR1 LNHDA, CDR2 SQIVND (reference sequence). The CDR3 has 15 residues. V shed 5 bases and J shed 0 bases, with 11 bases lying between them. The CDR3 loop reads CASSFYRDSNQPQHF. For the CDR3, the DNA is TGTGCCAGTAGTTTTTACAGAGATAGCAATCAGCCCCAGCATTTT.

This clone was seen a single time. This sequence joins TRBV19 and TRBJ2-2; 8 bases align to TRBD1. In germline, CDR1 is LNHDA, CDR2 SQIVND (reference sequence). Trimming at V came to 7 bases and at J to 0 bases, leaving 10 bases not matched to a gene. CDR3 length: 17 amino acids. CDR3 sequence (DNA): TGTGCCAGTACCTTACCTCCGGGACAGGCGAACACCGGGGAGCTGTTTTTT. Amino acid sequence: CASTLPPGQANTGELFF. Together with reference TRBV19 and TRBJ2-2, the CDR3 gives the full variable domain: DGGITQSPKYLFRKEGQNVTLSCEQNLNHDAMYWYRQDPGQGLRLIYYSQIVNDFQKGDIAEGYSVSREKKESFPLTVTSAQKNPTAFYLCASTLPPGQANTGELFFGEGSRLTVL.

V and J are TRBV30 and TRBJ1-1, with 9 nucleotides matching TRBD1. The CDR3 extends over 14 amino acids. Germline V lookup: CDR1 GTSNPN, CDR2 SVGIG (reference sequence). V lost 5 bases, J lost 5 bases, and 9 bases stayed unmatched. This CDR3 reads CAWEQGAGLTEAFF. The CDR3 DNA sequence: TGTGCCTGGGAACAGGGGGCAGGGTTGACTGAAGCTTTCTTT.

The V and J genes are TRBV27 and TRBJ2-1, with 7 nucleotides matching TRBD1. CDR3 length: 15 residues. Germline V CDR1 and CDR2: MNHEY, SMNVEV (reference sequence). V lost 3 bases and J lost 6; bases outside the gene matches: 8. This CDR3 is CASSLTGSPGNEQFF. In DNA form, the CDR3 reads TGTGCCAGCAGTTTGACAGGGTCCCCTGGCAATGAGCAGTTCTTC.

The chain is built from TRBV21-1 and TRBJ2-3; the table assigns TRBD2, which was not confirmed against the DNA. TRBV21-1 is assigned pseudogene status. This CDR3 is 19 amino acids long. CDR3 in amino acids: CASSKVGTWLAGGEDTQYF. The CDR3 DNA reads TGTGCCAGCAGCAAAGTCGGAACTTGGCTAGCGGGGGGTGAAGATACGCAGTATTTT.

The chain employs TRBV23-1 and TRBJ1-5, with D maybe TRBD1 (6 bases). TRBV23-1 is an ORF, and what it does is uncertain. V lost 1 base and J lost 2, with 15 bases in between. This CDR3 has 17 residues. CDR3 coding DNA: TGCGCCAGCAGTCAATATGGGCGGGCAGGGGGCAATCAGCCCCAGCATTTT. Protein sequence: CASSQYGRAGGNQPQHF.

The gene calls are TRBV4-3 and TRBJ2-3; maybe TRBD1 (5 bases). This CDR3 spans 15 amino acids. CDR1 is LGHNA and CDR2 is YSLEER in the germline V gene. Deletions cut 1 base from V and 2 bases from J, with 10 bases between. The CDR3 nucleotides are TGCGCCAGCAGCCAAGCTCACAGGATCACAGATACGCAGTATTTT. Its protein product is CASSQAHRITDTQYF.

The chain employs TRBV5-1 and TRBJ2-7, with TRBD2 identical over 10 bases. Germline loops: CDR1 SGHRS, CDR2 YFSETQ. J lost 3 bases, V lost 2 bases, and 8 bases had no gene match. The CDR3 is 16 residues long. In DNA, the CDR3 is TGCGCCAGCAGCTTTAGGGCAGGACTAGCGGACTACGAGCAGTACTTC. Translated, it gives CASSFRAGLADYEQYF.